This TCR beta chain originates from a study of beta chain features in type 1 diabetes. Turning to the study itself: There was similarity between patients and healthy donors in age, gender and cell yields.

Notes on this clone: Its cognate antigen is unknown.

Stem cell-like memory, regulatory, central memory and naive CD4+ cells were sorted via CD45RO/CCR7/CD25/CD127/CD95/CD27. The CDR3 is 17 residues long. The germline V gene encodes CDR1 LGHNA and CDR2 YNFKEQ. Trimming shortened V by 0 bases and J by 0 bases, and 12 bases separated the two germline ends. Whole-study findings and limits: Shorter TCRB CDR3s, moderately but significantly so, marked every one of the four CD4+ subsets in Type 1 diabetes patients. In comparison with healthy donors, patients had naive, central memory and Treg TCRB repertoires that appeared more similar.

Every bit of the isolated RNA underwent reverse transcription, so sequencing read expressed TCRB transcripts. Deep immunoSEQ sequencing covered naive, central memory and regulatory T cell samples. Sequencing was performed with immunoSEQ multiplex PCR; in TCRdb, only in-frame clones are kept and a portion is missing. Among 600,000 to 700,000 clones, roughly 13% were seen once, and the ten largest hold 0.02% to 0.025%. Sequencing was carried out using naive CD4+ T cells from blood. The TCR comes from a man between 18 and 29 years old with type 1 diabetes. V usage is TRBV4-2 and J usage is TRBJ1-3; D is undetermined. The CDR3: CASSQDVTGHSGNTIYF. The CDR3 nucleotides read TGTGCCAGCAGCCAAGATGTAACCGGCCACTCTGGAAACACCATATATTTT.